These 16 T cell receptor beta chains were sequenced from one sample in a study of blood T cell repertoires in COVID-19. The table came from immunoSEQ multiplex PCR; TCRdb's copy has only in-frame clones and leaves some out. The sample contains about 71,000 clones, 70% to 85% of which appear only once. Sequenced material: peripheral blood. These receptor sequences come from a man aged 65 to 79 with acute or convalescent COVID-19.

This sequence joins TRBV27 and TRBJ2-2; perhaps TRBD1 as D (5 bases). This CDR3 spans 13 amino acids. V lost 3 bases and J lost 6, with 8 bases in between. The germline gives CDR1 MNHEY, CDR2 SMNVEV (reference sequence). In DNA, the CDR3 is TGTGCCAGCAGTTTCCAGGGCGCCGGGGAGCTGTTTTTT. Translated, it gives CASSFQGAGELFF.

The chain couples TRBV12-5 to TRBJ2-7; D is unclear. Germline values: CDR1 LGHNT, CDR2 FRNRAP. The CDR3 has 14 amino acids. Trimming cost V 1 base and J 2 bases, with 9 bases left between them. The DNA of the CDR3 is TGTGCTAGTGGTTTGGACGAGAGTCCCTACGAGCAGTACTTC. Translation gives CASGLDESPYEQYF.

The rearrangement uses TRBV7-2 and TRBJ2-7, with 7 bases identical to TRBD1. This CDR3 spans 15 amino acids. Germline loops: CDR1 SGHTA, CDR2 FQGNSA. Germline trimming cut 5 bases from V and 5 bases from J; bases unmatched to any gene: 12. The CDR3 bases are TGTGCCAGCAGCGCAGACAGGGCTTATGGAAACGAGCAGTACTTC. Its protein is CASSADRAYGNEQYF.

The chain employs TRBV11-2 and TRBJ1-1; TRBD1 matches at 8 bases. Germline CDR1 SGHAT, CDR2 FQNNGV. This CDR3 is 16 amino acids long. J gave up 5 bases and V 1 base, and 9 bases lay outside the gene matches. CDR3 protein: CASSLVGPQGATEAFF. The CDR3 DNA follows: TGTGCCAGCAGCTTAGTAGGTCCGCAGGGGGCAACTGAAGCTTTCTTT.

The gene calls are TRBV6-5 and TRBJ1-6; D perhaps matches TRBD1 (5 bases). Deletions cut 7 bases from V and 5 bases from J, with 9 bases between. Germline-derived CDR1 and CDR2 are MNHEY and SVGAGI. This CDR3 has 13 amino acids. The CDR3 reads CASKLTDNSPLHF. The CDR3, as DNA: TGTGCCAGCAAACTGACAGATAATTCACCCCTCCACTTT.

The chain links TRBV28 to TRBJ1-1; D perhaps matches TRBD1 (6 bases). From germline, CDR1 is MDHEN and CDR2 SYDVKM. V was trimmed by 6 bases and J by 0 bases, leaving 11 bases between them. The CDR3 covers 14 residues. The CDR3 region is CASRYPGVNTEAFF. The DNA for the CDR3 is TGTGCCAGCAGATACCCAGGGGTGAACACTGAAGCTTTCTTT.

V gene TRBV5-1 combines with J gene TRBJ2-3; TRBD2 matches at 13 bases. The CDR3 covers 18 residues. Trimming cost V 0 bases and J 5 bases; bases outside gene matches: 9. Germline CDR1 SGHRS, CDR2 YFSETQ. The CDR3 here is CASSLATGTSGMIDTQYF. The CDR3 DNA follows: TGCGCCAGCAGCTTGGCAACCGGGACTAGCGGGATGATAGATACGCAGTATTTT.

J is TRBJ2-7 and V is TRBV2, with a weak D call TRBD2 (6 bases). CDR1 and CDR2 (germline): SNHLY, FYNNEI. Trimming stripped 0 bases from V and 4 bases from J, with 13 bases between. This CDR3 region has 15 residues. CDR3 region: CASSEAYGGPYEQYF. The CDR3 nucleotides read TGTGCCAGCAGTGAAGCGTACGGGGGTCCGTACGAGCAGTACTTC.

This rearrangement joins TRBV7-2 to TRBJ2-7, with D perhaps TRBD2 (6 bases). CDR3 length: 16 residues. Germline-derived CDR1 and CDR2 are SGHTA and FQGNSA. The V end was cut by 5 bases, the J end by 2 bases, with 19 bases between. In nucleotides, the CDR3 is TGTGCCAGCAGCCCGACGACGGCGGGACCTACCTACGAGCAGTACTTC. Translating it yields CASSPTTAGPTYEQYF.

This sequence joins TRBV5-1 and TRBJ2-1; 9 bases fit TRBD1. From germline, CDR1 is SGHRS and CDR2 YFSETQ. The length of the CDR3 is 14 residues. J gave up 6 bases and V 4 bases, and 5 bases lay outside the gene matches. The CDR3 protein is CASSQGTGSNEQFF. The CDR3 bases are TGCGCCAGCAGCCAAGGGACAGGGTCCAATGAGCAGTTCTTC.

In its sample, this clone was seen once. This sequence joins TRBV5-1 and TRBJ2-1, with D possibly being TRBD1 (8 bases). The CDR3 loop spans 15 amino acids. Trimming shortened V by 0 bases and J by 9 bases, and 16 bases separated the two germline ends. Germline V gives CDR1 SGHRS, CDR2 YFSETQ. For the CDR3, the DNA is TGCGCCAGCAGCTTGGAAGCGGGACAGGCGATTGAGCAGTTCTTC. Translated, it gives CASSLEAGQAIEQFF.

The chain is built from TRBV30 and TRBJ1-2; D unclear. This CDR3 comprises 14 residues. The V gene's germline CDR1 is GTSNPN and CDR2 SVGIG (reference sequence). V dropped 1 base and J dropped 8 bases, with 17 bases sitting between them. CDR3 sequence: CAWSGSQVNLGYTF. The DNA for the CDR3 is TGTGCCTGGAGTGGCTCCCAAGTTAACCTAGGCTACACCTTC.

J is TRBJ2-1 and V is TRBV5-4, with 10 nucleotides matching TRBD2. V lost 2 bases and J lost 5; bases outside the gene matches: 10. Germline V gene data show CDR1 as SGHNT and CDR2 as YYREEE (reference sequence). The CDR3 sequence is 17 residues long. CDR3 sequence (DNA): TGTGCCAGCAGCTTAGAAGGGCTAGCGGGAGAAGACAATGAGCAGTTCTTC. This translates into CASSLEGLAGEDNEQFF.

About this clone itself: The junction shows a germline mismatch at one end, possibly a read error. The chain combines TRBV28 with TRBJ2-1; 9 bases are a match to TRBD1. Per the germline V gene, CDR1 is MDHEN and CDR2 is SYDVKM. This CDR3 is built from 16 residues. CDR3 DNA sequence: TGTGCCAGCAATTTACAGACAGGGGGGTACTACAATGAGCAGTTCTTC. It is translated as CASNLQTGGYYNEQFF.

The chain has TRBV11-3 and TRBJ2-1; D is unclear. The V gene lost 4 bases and the J gene lost 8 bases, with 9 bases spanning the gap. CDR1 and CDR2 (germline): SGHNT, YENEEA. The CDR3 runs 12 residues. The CDR3 coding sequence is TGTGCCAGCAGCTCTCCTTCGGATGAGCAGTTCTTC. Protein sequence: CASSSPSDEQFF.

This chain uses TRBV19 with TRBJ1-6; no clear D. V lost 5 bases to trimming and J lost 7 bases, with 9 bases between them. The CDR3 spans 13 residues. The germline gives CDR1 LNHDA, CDR2 SQIVND (reference sequence). DNA of the CDR3: TGTGCCAGTAGTGAAAAGAGGAATTCACCCCTCCACTTT. It specifies CASSEKRNSPLHF.